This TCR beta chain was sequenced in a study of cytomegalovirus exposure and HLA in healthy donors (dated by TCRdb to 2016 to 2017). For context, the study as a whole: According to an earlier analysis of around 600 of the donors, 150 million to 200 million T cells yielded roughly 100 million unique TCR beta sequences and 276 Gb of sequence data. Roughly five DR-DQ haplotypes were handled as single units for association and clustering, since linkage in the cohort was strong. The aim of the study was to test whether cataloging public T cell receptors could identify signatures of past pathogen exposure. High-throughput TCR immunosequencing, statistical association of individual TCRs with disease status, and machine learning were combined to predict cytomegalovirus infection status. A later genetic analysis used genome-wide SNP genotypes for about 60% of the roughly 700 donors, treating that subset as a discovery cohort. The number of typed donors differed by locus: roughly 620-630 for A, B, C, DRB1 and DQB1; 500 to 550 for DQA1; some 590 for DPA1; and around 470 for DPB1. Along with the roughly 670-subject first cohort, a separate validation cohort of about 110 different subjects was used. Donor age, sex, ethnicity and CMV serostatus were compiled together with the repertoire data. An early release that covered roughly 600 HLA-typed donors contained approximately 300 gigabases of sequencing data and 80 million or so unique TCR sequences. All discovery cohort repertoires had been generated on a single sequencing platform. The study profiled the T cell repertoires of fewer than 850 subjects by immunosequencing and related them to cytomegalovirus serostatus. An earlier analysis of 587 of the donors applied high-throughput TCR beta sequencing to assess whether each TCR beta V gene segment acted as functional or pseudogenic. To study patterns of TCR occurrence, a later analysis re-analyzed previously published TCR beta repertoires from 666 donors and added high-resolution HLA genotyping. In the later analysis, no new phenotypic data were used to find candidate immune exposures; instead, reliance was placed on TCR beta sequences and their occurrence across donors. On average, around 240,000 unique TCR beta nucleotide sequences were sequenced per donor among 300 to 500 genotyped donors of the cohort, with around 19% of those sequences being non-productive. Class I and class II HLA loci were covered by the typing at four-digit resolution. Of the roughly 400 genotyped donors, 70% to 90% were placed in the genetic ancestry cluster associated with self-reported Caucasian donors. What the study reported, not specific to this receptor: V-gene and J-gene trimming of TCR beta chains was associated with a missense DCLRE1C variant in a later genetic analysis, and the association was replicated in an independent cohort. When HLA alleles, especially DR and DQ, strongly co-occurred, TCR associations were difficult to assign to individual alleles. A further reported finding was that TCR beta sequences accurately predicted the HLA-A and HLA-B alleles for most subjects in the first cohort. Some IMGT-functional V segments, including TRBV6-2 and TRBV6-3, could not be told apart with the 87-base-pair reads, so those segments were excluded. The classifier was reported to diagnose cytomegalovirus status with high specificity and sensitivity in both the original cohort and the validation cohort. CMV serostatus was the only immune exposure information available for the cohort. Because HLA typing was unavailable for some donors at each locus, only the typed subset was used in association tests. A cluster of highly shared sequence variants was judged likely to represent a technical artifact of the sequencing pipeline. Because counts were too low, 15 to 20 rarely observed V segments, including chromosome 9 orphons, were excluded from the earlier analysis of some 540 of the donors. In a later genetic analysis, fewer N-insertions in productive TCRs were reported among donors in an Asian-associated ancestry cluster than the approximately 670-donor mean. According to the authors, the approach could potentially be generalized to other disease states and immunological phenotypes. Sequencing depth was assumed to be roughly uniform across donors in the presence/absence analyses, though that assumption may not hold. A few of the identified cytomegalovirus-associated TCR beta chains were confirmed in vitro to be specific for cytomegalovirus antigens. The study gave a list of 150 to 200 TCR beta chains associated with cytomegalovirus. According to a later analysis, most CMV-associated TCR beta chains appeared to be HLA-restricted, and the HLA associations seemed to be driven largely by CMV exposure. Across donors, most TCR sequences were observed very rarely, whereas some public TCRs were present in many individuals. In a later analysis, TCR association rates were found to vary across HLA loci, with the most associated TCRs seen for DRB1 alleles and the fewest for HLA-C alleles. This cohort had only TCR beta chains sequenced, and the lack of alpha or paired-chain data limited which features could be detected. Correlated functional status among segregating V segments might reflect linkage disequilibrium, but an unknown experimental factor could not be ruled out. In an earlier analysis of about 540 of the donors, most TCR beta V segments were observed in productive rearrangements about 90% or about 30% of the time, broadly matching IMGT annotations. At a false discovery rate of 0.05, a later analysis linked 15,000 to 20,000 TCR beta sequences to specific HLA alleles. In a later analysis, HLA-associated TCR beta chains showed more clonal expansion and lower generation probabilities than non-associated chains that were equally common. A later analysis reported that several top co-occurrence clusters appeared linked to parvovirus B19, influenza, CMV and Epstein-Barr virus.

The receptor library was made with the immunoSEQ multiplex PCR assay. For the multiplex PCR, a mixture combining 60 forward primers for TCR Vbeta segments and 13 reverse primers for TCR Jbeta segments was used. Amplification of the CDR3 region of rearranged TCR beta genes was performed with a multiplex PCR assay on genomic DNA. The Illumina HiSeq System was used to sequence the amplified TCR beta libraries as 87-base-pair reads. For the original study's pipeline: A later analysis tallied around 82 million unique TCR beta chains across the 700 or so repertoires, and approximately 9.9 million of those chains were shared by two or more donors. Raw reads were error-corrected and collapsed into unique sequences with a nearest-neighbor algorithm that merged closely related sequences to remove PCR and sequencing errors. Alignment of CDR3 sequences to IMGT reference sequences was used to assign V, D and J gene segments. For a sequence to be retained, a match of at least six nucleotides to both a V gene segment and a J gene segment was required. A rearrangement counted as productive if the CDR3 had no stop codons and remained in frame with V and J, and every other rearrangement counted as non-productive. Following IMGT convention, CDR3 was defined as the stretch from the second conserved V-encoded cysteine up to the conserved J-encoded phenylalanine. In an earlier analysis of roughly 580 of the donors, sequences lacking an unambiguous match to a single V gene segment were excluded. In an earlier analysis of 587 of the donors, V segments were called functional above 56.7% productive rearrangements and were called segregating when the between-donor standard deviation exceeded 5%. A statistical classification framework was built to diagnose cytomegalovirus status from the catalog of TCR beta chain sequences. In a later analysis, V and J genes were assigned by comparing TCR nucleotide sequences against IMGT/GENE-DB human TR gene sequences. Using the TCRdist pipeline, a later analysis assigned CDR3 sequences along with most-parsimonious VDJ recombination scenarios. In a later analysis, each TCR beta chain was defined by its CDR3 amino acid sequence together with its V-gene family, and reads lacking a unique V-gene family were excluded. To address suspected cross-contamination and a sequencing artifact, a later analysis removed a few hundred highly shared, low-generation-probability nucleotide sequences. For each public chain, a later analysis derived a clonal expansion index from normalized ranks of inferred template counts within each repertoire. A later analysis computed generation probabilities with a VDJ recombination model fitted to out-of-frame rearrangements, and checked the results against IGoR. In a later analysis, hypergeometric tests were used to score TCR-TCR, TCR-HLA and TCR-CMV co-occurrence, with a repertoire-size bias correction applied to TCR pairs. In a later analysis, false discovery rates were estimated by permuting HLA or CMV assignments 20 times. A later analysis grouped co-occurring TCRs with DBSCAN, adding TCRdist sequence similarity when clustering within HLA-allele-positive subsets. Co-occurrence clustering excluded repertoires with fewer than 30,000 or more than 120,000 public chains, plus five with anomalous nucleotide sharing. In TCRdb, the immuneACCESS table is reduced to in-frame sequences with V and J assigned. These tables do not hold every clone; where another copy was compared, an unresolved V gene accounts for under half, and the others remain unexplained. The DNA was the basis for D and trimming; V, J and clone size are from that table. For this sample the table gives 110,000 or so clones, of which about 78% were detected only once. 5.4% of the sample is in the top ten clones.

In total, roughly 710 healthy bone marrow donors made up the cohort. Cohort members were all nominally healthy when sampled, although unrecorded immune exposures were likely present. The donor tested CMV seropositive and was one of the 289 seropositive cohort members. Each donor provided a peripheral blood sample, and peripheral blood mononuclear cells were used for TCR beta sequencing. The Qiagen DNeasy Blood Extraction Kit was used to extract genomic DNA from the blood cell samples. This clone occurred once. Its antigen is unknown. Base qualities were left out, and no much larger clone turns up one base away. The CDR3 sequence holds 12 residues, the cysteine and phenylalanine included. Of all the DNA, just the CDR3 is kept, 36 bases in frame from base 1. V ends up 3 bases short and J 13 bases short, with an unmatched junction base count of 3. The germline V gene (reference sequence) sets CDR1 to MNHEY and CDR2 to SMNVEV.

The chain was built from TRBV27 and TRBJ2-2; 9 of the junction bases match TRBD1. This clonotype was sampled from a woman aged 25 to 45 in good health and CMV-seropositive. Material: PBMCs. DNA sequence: TGTGCCAGCAGTTTGGGACAGGGAAGGCTGTTTTTT. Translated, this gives CASSLGQGRLFF.